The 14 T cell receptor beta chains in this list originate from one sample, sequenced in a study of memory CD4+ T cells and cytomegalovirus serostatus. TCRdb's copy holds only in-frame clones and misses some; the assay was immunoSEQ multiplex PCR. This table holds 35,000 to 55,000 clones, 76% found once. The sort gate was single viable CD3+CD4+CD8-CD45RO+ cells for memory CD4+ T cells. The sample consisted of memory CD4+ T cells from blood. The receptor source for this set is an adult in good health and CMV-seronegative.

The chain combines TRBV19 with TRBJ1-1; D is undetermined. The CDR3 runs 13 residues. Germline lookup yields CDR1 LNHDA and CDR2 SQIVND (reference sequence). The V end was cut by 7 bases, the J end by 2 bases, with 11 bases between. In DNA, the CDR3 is TGTGCCAGTACTAAACAGACTAACACTGAAGCTTTCTTT. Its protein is CASTKQTNTEAFF.

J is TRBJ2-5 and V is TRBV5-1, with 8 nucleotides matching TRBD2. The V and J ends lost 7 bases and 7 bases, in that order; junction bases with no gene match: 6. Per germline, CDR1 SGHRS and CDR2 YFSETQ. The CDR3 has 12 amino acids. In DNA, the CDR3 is TGCGCCAGCCGGCGGGGGGTCGGGACCCAGTACTTC. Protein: CASRRGVGTQYF.

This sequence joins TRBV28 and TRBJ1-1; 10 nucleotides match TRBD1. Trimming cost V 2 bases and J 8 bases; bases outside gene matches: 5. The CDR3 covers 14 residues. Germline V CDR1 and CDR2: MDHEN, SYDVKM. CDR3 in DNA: TGTGCCAGCAGTTTAGCCGACAGGGGGCTGGAAGCTTTCTTT. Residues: CASSLADRGLEAFF.

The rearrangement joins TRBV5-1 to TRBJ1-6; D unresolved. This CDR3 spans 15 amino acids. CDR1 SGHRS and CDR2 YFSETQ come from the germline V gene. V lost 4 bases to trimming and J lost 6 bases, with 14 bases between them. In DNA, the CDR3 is TGCGCCAGCAGCCCAAGGGCCCTCCTTAATTCACCCCTCCACTTT. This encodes CASSPRALLNSPLHF.

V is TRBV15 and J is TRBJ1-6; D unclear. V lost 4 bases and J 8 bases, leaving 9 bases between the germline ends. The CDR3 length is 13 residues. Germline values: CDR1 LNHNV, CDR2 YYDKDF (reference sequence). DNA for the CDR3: TGTGCCACCAGCACCCCGGATTATTCACCCCTCCACTTT. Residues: CATSTPDYSPLHF.

DNA of the CDR3: TGTGCCAGCAGTGCGCGACTTGCAGGTTATCAGCAGTTCTTC. Encoded protein: CASSARLAGYQQFF. The rearrangement links TRBV28 to TRBJ2-1; D not resolved. Germline CDR1 reads MDHEN; CDR2 reads SYDVKM. This CDR3 has 14 residues. Trimming shortened V by 5 bases and J by 11 bases, and 19 bases separated the two germline ends.

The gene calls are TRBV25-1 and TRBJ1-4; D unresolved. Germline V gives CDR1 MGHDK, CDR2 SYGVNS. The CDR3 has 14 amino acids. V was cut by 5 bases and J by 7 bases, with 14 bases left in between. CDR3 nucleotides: TGTGCCAGCAGTATGGGCGGGCTTGGTGAAAAACTGTTTTTT. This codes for CASSMGGLGEKLFF.

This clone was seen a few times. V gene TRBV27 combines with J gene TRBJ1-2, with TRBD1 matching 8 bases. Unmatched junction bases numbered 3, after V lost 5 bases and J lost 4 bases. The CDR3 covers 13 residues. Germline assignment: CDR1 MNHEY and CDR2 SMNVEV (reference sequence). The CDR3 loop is CASSLGTGYGYTF. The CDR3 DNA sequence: TGTGCCAGCAGTCTAGGGACAGGCTATGGCTACACCTTC.

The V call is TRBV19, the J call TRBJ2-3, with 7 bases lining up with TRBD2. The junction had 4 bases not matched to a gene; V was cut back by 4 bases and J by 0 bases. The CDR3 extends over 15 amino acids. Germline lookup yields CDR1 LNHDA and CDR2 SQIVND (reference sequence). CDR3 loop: CASSSRGVSTDTQYF. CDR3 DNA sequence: TGTGCCAGTAGTAGCCGGGGGGTAAGCACAGATACGCAGTATTTT.

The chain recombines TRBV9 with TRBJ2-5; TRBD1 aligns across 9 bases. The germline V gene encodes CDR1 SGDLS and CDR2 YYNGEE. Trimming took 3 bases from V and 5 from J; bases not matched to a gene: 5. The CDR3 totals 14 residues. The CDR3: CASSADRGGETQYF. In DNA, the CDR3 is TGTGCCAGCAGCGCGGACAGGGGAGGCGAGACCCAGTACTTC.

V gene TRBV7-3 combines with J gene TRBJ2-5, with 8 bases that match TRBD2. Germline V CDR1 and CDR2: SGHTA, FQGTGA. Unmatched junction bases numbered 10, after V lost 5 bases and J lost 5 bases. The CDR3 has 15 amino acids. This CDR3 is CASSPTPGGGETQYF. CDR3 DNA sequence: TGTGCCAGCAGCCCAACTCCCGGGGGGGGCGAGACCCAGTACTTC.

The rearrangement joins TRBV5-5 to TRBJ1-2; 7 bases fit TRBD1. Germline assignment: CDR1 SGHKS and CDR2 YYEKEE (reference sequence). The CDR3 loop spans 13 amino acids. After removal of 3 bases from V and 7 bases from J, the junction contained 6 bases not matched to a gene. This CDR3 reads CASSSLAGGGYTF. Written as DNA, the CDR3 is TGTGCCAGCAGCTCCTTGGCAGGGGGTGGCTACACCTTC.

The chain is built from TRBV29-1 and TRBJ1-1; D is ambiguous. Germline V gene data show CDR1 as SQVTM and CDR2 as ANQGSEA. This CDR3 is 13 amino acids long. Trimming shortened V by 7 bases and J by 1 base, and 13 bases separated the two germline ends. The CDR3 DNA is TGCAGCGCGAAACCAACAGCGAACACTGAAGCTTTCTTT. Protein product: CSAKPTANTEAFF.

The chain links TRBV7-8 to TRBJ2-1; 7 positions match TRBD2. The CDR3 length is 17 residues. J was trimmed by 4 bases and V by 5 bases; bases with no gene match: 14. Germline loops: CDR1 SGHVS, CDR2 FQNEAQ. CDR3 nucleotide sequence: TGTGCCAGCAGCCCCCTTCAATACGGGACTATTTACAATGAGCAGTTCTTC. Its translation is CASSPLQYGTIYNEQFF. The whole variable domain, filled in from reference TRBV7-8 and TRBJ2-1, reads GAGVSQSPRYKVAKRGQDVALRCDPISGHVSLFWYQQALGQGPEFLTYFQNEAQLDKSGLPSDRFFAERPEGSVSTLKIQRTQQEDSAVYLCASSPLQYGTIYNEQFFGPGTRLTVL.